Listed below are T cell receptor beta chains from one sample, sequenced in a study of blood T cell repertoires in COVID-19. Using immunoSEQ multiplex PCR, the repertoire was profiled, and TCRdb retains in-frame clones only, with some absent. The sample shows approximately 250,000 clones, about nine tenths of them seen only once. Sequencing input: peripheral blood. These receptors came from a man aged 30 to 45 who had recovered from COVID-19. Each CDR3 is given with its conserved first and last residue. The D gene is left open where the match is weak. Not all rows give a size; the values are once, few, many and, for expanded clones, a class.

d_gene: -
v_gene: TRBV6-5
abundance: -
j_gene: TRBJ2-2
CDR3nt: TGTGCCAGCAGTTCTACAGGGTCACCAGGCCGGGAGCTGTTTTTT
CDR3aa: CASSSTGSPGRELFF

d_gene: TRBD1
v_gene: TRBV12-3/TRBV12-4
abundance: -
j_gene: TRBJ2-7
CDR3nt: TGTGCCAGCAGTTTAGGCAGGGGGTTTGGGCAGTACTTC
CDR3aa: CASSLGRGFGQYF

d_gene: -
v_gene: TRBV25-1
abundance: once
j_gene: TRBJ2-2
CDR3nt: TGTGCCAGCAGTGTTAGCGCCACCGGGGAGCTGTTTTTT
CDR3aa: CASSVSATGELFF

d_gene: -
v_gene: TRBV4-2
abundance: -
j_gene: TRBJ1-1
CDR3nt: TGTGCCAGCAGCCAAGATGACATAACGGCTGAAGCTTTCTTT
CDR3aa: CASSQDDITAEAFF

d_gene: -
v_gene: TRBV5-1
abundance: once
j_gene: TRBJ1-6
CDR3nt: TGCGCCAGCAGCTTGGTCAGCGTCACCTATAATTCACCCCTCCACTTT
CDR3aa: CASSLVSVTYNSPLHF

d_gene: -
v_gene: TRBV5-1
abundance: -
j_gene: TRBJ1-2
CDR3nt: TGCGCCAGCAGCTTGGAACGCGGAGGCTACACCTTC
CDR3aa: CASSLERGGYTF

d_gene: -
v_gene: TRBV5-1
abundance: once
j_gene: TRBJ1-1
CDR3nt: TGCGCCAGCAGCGCCCGGGGTGGAGGGATGAACACTGAAGCTTTCTTT
CDR3aa: CASSARGGGMNTEAFF

d_gene: TRBD1
v_gene: TRBV15
abundance: -
j_gene: TRBJ2-6
CDR3nt: TGTGCCACCAGCCCAGGGGGCACCTCTGGGGCCAACGTCCTGACTTTC
CDR3aa: CATSPGGTSGANVLTF

d_gene: -
v_gene: TRBV27
abundance: once
j_gene: TRBJ1-3
CDR3nt: TGTGCCAGCAGGGGGCGCGCGGCGGGGGCTGGAAACACCATATATTTT
CDR3aa: CASRGRAAGAGNTIYF

d_gene: -
v_gene: TRBV2
abundance: -
j_gene: TRBJ1-1
CDR3nt: TGTGCCAGCAGCCGAGAGAACACTGAAGCTTTCTTT
CDR3aa: CASSRENTEAFF

d_gene: -
v_gene: TRBV5-4
abundance: -
j_gene: TRBJ2-7
CDR3nt: TGTGCCAGCAGCTTGGACAGGGCGCAGCAGTACTTC
CDR3aa: CASSLDRAQQYF

d_gene: TRBD1
v_gene: TRBV4-2
abundance: -
j_gene: TRBJ1-2
CDR3nt: TGTGCCAGCAGCCAGGTTGTCCCGGGACAGGGAAACTATGGCTACACCTTC
CDR3aa: CASSQVVPGQGNYGYTF

d_gene: -
v_gene: TRBV19
abundance: -
j_gene: TRBJ2-5
CDR3nt: TGTGCCAGTAGTTCCTACGGGGGTAAGGAGACCCAGTACTTC
CDR3aa: CASSSYGGKETQYF

d_gene: TRBD2
v_gene: TRBV5-4
abundance: -
j_gene: TRBJ2-3
CDR3nt: TGTGCCAGCAGCCTGACTAGCGGGGGGACAGATACGCAGTATTTT
CDR3aa: CASSLTSGGTDTQYF

d_gene: -
v_gene: TRBV11-2
abundance: few
j_gene: TRBJ2-7
CDR3nt: TGTGCCAGCAGCCGAGCCCAGACGGAGTACGAGCAGTACTTC
CDR3aa: CASSRAQTEYEQYF

d_gene: -
v_gene: TRBV7-6
abundance: -
j_gene: TRBJ1-1
CDR3nt: TGTGCCAGCGCAGGGCGGAGCACTGAAGCTTTCTTT
CDR3aa: CASAGRSTEAFF

d_gene: TRBD1
v_gene: TRBV24-1
abundance: -
j_gene: TRBJ1-1
CDR3nt: TGTGCCACCAGTGGCCAGGGGGGAGAGTCGAACACTGAAGCTTTCTTT
CDR3aa: CATSGQGGESNTEAFF

d_gene: TRBD1
v_gene: TRBV23-1
abundance: few
j_gene: TRBJ2-7
CDR3nt: TGCGCCAGCAGTCAATCTCGTGACAGGGTTCCTACTGGCGAGCAGTACTTC
CDR3aa: CASSQSRDRVPTGEQYF

d_gene: TRBD2
v_gene: TRBV5-1
abundance: -
j_gene: TRBJ2-1
CDR3nt: TGCGCCAGCAGCCCCAACGGGGGGGCCTCCAATGAGCAGTTCTTC
CDR3aa: CASSPNGGASNEQFF

d_gene: TRBD1
v_gene: TRBV10-1
abundance: -
j_gene: TRBJ2-7
CDR3nt: TGCGCCAGCAGTTCCGCCAGGGGGCCTTACGAGCAGTACTTC
CDR3aa: CASSSARGPYEQYF

d_gene: TRBD1
v_gene: TRBV7-2
abundance: -
j_gene: TRBJ1-5
CDR3nt: TGTGCCAGCAGCTTTCCTGGACAGGGGGTTCAGCCCCAGCATTTT
CDR3aa: CASSFPGQGVQPQHF

d_gene: TRBD2
v_gene: TRBV11-3
abundance: -
j_gene: TRBJ2-2
CDR3nt: TGTGCCAGCAGCTTAAGGGCTAGCGGGGATATCACCGGGGAGCTGTTTTTT
CDR3aa: CASSLRASGDITGELFF

d_gene: -
v_gene: TRBV7-2
abundance: -
j_gene: TRBJ2-2
CDR3nt: TGTGCCAGCAGCTTAGCTTCAAACACCGGGGAGCTGTTTTTT
CDR3aa: CASSLASNTGELFF

d_gene: -
v_gene: TRBV5-6
abundance: -
j_gene: TRBJ1-2
CDR3nt: TGTGCCAGCAGCTTGGCAGGGAGGGCTAACTATGGCTACACCTTC
CDR3aa: CASSLAGRANYGYTF

d_gene: -
v_gene: TRBV5-5
abundance: -
j_gene: TRBJ1-5
CDR3nt: TGTGCCAGCAGCTTGGACTATAGCAATCAGCCCCAGCATTTT
CDR3aa: CASSLDYSNQPQHF

d_gene: -
v_gene: TRBV6-6
abundance: -
j_gene: TRBJ2-3
CDR3nt: TGTGCCAGCATCGGGACTACAGATACGCAGTATTTT
CDR3aa: CASIGTTDTQYF

d_gene: -
v_gene: TRBV6-5
abundance: -
j_gene: TRBJ1-2
CDR3nt: TGTGCCAGCAGGTTGGGGGCTGATGGCTACACCTTC
CDR3aa: CASRLGADGYTF

d_gene: -
v_gene: TRBV11-2
abundance: -
j_gene: TRBJ1-3
CDR3nt: TGTGCCACCACCGAGGCTGGAAACACCATATATTTT
CDR3aa: CATTEAGNTIYF

d_gene: TRBD2
v_gene: TRBV9
abundance: -
j_gene: TRBJ2-2
CDR3nt: TGTGCCAGCAGCGTCAGGGAGGGCGGGGAGCTGTTTTTT
CDR3aa: CASSVREGGELFF

d_gene: -
v_gene: TRBV3-1/TRBV3-2
abundance: -
j_gene: TRBJ2-2
CDR3nt: TGTGCCAGCAGCCAAGGGACTTTCTTGAAAGGGAACACCGGGGAGCTGTTTTTT
CDR3aa: CASSQGTFLKGNTGELFF

d_gene: -
v_gene: TRBV10-3
abundance: -
j_gene: TRBJ2-5
CDR3nt: TGTGCCATCAGTGAGTCGACGAGGGAAGGGACCCAGTACTTC
CDR3aa: CAISESTREGTQYF